Following are 18 T cell receptor beta chains from one sample sequenced in a study of shared clonotypes between healthy human individuals. Sequencing was performed with immunoSEQ multiplex PCR; in TCRdb, only in-frame clones are kept and a portion is missing. The sample yields about 2.3 million clones, under 95% seen once. The sample consisted of naive CD4+ T cells from PBMCs. This sample's subset: CD45RA+ positively selected. These receptors were obtained from a man younger than 30 in good health. Some clones in this sample may be carry-over from other donors' samples.

This clone was seen only once. This chain joins TRBV6-1 and TRBJ1-2; D call uncertain. Germline values: CDR1 MNHNS, CDR2 SASEGT. V lost 10 bases, J lost 0 bases, and 12 bases lay in between. This CDR3 spans 13 amino acids. The CDR3 bases are TGTGCCACCGAGTTTGGACCTAACTATGGCTACACCTTC. Encoded protein: CATEFGPNYGYTF.

This chain links TRBV14 with TRBJ1-3, with 7 bases identical to TRBD1. The J segment lost 1 base and the V segment lost 0 bases, leaving 9 bases of the junction unmatched. CDR3 length: 18 amino acids. Germline CDR1 and CDR2: SGHDN and FVKESK. The CDR3 reads CASSQDYRQGLSGNTIYF. In DNA form, the CDR3 reads TGTGCCAGCAGCCAAGATTACCGACAGGGCCTTTCTGGAAACACCATATATTTT.

The CDR3 reads CAWTGGESPLHF. CDR3 bases: TGTGCCTGGACAGGGGGCGAGTCACCCCTCCACTTT. The genes are TRBV30 and TRBJ1-6; 8 bases match TRBD1. From germline, CDR1 is GTSNPN and CDR2 SVGIG (reference sequence). Trimming removed 4 bases from V and 10 bases from J; junction bases left unmatched: 3. This CDR3 has 12 residues.

The rearrangement uses TRBV7-3 and TRBJ2-2; a weak D match, TRBD2 (5 bases). V was cut by 3 bases and J by 6 bases, with 8 bases left in between. Germline assignment: CDR1 SGHTA and CDR2 FQGTGA. CDR3 size: 13 residues. As DNA, the CDR3 is TGTGCCAGCAGCTTTACGCGGGCCGGGGAGCTGTTTTTT. Residues: CASSFTRAGELFF.

On this clone itself: Other nucleotide sequences from this sample produce the same CDR3. The chain carries TRBV5-1 and TRBJ2-7; TRBD2 aligns across 14 bases. The CDR3 runs to 17 residues. Germline V gives CDR1 SGHRS, CDR2 YFSETQ. V shed 0 bases and J 0 bases; nucleotides not matched to a gene: 2. The CDR3 region has the DNA TGCGCCAGCAGCTTGGGACTAGCGGGAGGGCCCTCCTACGAGCAGTACTTC. It codes for CASSLGLAGGPSYEQYF.

The rearrangement uses TRBV7-3 and TRBJ2-1, with unresolved D. From germline, CDR1 is SGHTA and CDR2 FQGTGA. The germline V and J ends were trimmed by 6 bases and 1 base, with 16 bases remaining between them. This CDR3 has 16 amino acids. As DNA, the CDR3 is TGTGCCAGCAGAACCTTTGCCGGAGAATCCTACAATGAGCAGTTCTTC. Translating gives CASRTFAGESYNEQFF.

CDR3 amino acids: CASSLTSGGPTYEQYF. Written as DNA, the CDR3 is TGCGCCAGCAGCTTGACTAGCGGGGGACCCACCTACGAGCAGTACTTC. The chain links TRBV5-1 to TRBJ2-7; TRBD2 agrees at 11 bases. The CDR3 is 16 residues long. V trimming: 1 base; J trimming: 2 bases; junction bases outside the gene matches: 5. Per germline, CDR1 SGHRS and CDR2 YFSETQ.

V and J are TRBV9 and TRBJ1-3; D gene uncertain. V gave up 4 bases and J gave up 2 bases, with 16 bases separating them. Germline CDR1 is SGDLS and CDR2 is YYNGEE. This CDR3 spans 16 amino acids. The CDR3 loop is CASSPISLAPGNTIYF. The CDR3, as DNA: TGTGCCAGCAGCCCCATCTCCCTTGCGCCTGGAAACACCATATATTTT.

The chain carries TRBV7-2 and TRBJ2-1; TRBD1 aligns across 9 bases. The CDR3 loop spans 15 amino acids. The V gene's germline CDR1 is SGHTA and CDR2 FQGNSA. Unmatched junction bases numbered 3, after V lost 1 base and J lost 5 bases. This CDR3 is CASSLGDRVNNEQFF. In DNA, the CDR3 is TGTGCCAGCAGCTTAGGGGACAGGGTTAACAATGAGCAGTTCTTC.

The V gene is TRBV28, the J gene TRBJ1-2; no firm D call. V was pared by 6 bases and J by 8 bases, with 13 bases between. Germline values: CDR1 MDHEN, CDR2 SYDVKM. This CDR3 region has 12 residues. The CDR3 DNA follows: TGTGCCAGCAGCCCCCGAGTCCCAGGCTACACCTTC. Its protein product is CASSPRVPGYTF.

CDR3 bases: TGTGCCAGCAGTTCCCTACCGGACAGCTACGAGCAGTACTTC. It encodes CASSSLPDSYEQYF. The rearrangement links TRBV6-5 to TRBJ2-7, with D possibly matching TRBD1 (6 bases). Germline-derived CDR1 and CDR2 are MNHEY and SVGAGI. This CDR3 spans 14 amino acids. The ends were cut back, 4 bases at V and 3 bases at J, with 13 bases in the middle.

The V gene is TRBV20-1, the J gene TRBJ2-7; 9 bases line up with TRBD2. The CDR3 spans 11 residues. V trimming: 7 bases; J trimming: 9 bases; junction bases outside the gene matches: 7. Germline-derived CDR1 and CDR2 are DFQATT and SNEGSKA (reference sequence). The chain's CDR3 is CSVAGGLSQYF. DNA for the CDR3: TGCAGTGTTGCGGGGGGGCTGTCGCAGTACTTC.

V usage is TRBV6-6 and J usage is TRBJ2-5; either TRBD1 or TRBD2 may fit D (5 bases each). The germline CDR1 and CDR2 sequences are MNHNY and SVGAGI (reference sequence). The CDR3 spans 15 residues. Trimming took off 5 bases at V and 1 base at J, with 14 bases between the two ends. CDR3 loop: CASSPPGTPQETQYF. Written as DNA, the CDR3 is TGTGCCAGCAGTCCACCCGGGACCCCCCAAGAGACCCAGTACTTC.

This clone has just a few counts. The chain joins TRBV10-3 to TRBJ1-2; D perhaps matches TRBD1 (5 bases). V was trimmed by 3 bases and J by 5 bases, leaving 13 bases between them. Germline loops: CDR1 ENHRY, CDR2 SYGVKD. This CDR3 region has 14 residues. The DNA for the CDR3 is TGTGCCATCAGTGACACTGGGAAGGGGTATGGCTACACCTTC. Encoded protein: CAISDTGKGYGYTF.

The rearrangement uses TRBV11-3 and TRBJ2-7; D may correspond to TRBD1 or TRBD2 (6 bases each). Germline assignment: CDR1 SGHNT and CDR2 YENEEA. This CDR3 is 15 amino acids long. Trimming cost V 0 bases and J 4 bases, with 13 bases left between them. The DNA for the CDR3 is TGTGCCAGCAGCTTAGAATGGGGGGCTCAATACGAGCAGTACTTC. Translating gives CASSLEWGAQYEQYF. Looking up the rest from reference TRBV11-3 and TRBJ2-7 gives the full variable domain: EAGVVQSPRYKIIEKKQPVAFWCNPISGHNTLYWYLQNLGQGPELLIRYENEEAVDDSQLPKDRFSAERLKGVDSTLKIQPAELGDSAVYLCASSLEWGAQYEQYFGPGTRLTVT.

The V and J genes are TRBV7-9 and TRBJ1-5; no clear D gene. CDR1 is SEHNR and CDR2 is FQNEAQ in the germline V gene (reference sequence). The CDR3 runs 13 residues. V was shortened by 4 bases and J by 3 bases, with 7 bases between the two germline ends. This CDR3 is CASSSTYNQPQHF. The DNA for the CDR3 is TGTGCCAGCAGCTCCACCTACAATCAGCCCCAGCATTTT.

The chain combines TRBV28 with TRBJ2-7, with D perhaps TRBD1 or TRBD2 (5 bases each). The CDR3 is 15 residues long. Germline V CDR1 and CDR2: MDHEN, SYDVKM. V dropped 4 bases and J dropped 2 bases, with 15 bases sitting between them. CDR3 loop: CASSSGSEGPYEQYF. CDR3 nucleotides: TGTGCCAGCAGTTCTGGCAGCGAGGGGCCCTACGAGCAGTACTTC. The full variable domain, in which reference TRBV28 and TRBJ2-7 provide the parts outside the CDR3, is DVKVTQSSRYLVKRTGEKVFLECVQDMDHENMFWYRQDPGLGLRLIYFSYDVKMKEKGDIPEGYSVSREKKERFSLILESASTNQTSMYLCASSSGSEGPYEQYFGPGTRLTVT.

This rearrangement joins TRBV27 to TRBJ2-3, with D unclear. V lost 1 base to trimming and J lost 5 bases, with 4 bases between them. The CDR3 contains 12 residues. Germline loops: CDR1 MNHEY, CDR2 SMNVEV (reference sequence). Here the CDR3 reads CASSLWGDTQYF. The CDR3 nucleotides are TGTGCCAGCAGTTTATGGGGAGATACGCAGTATTTT.